This entry lists 7 T cell receptor beta chains sequenced from one sample in a study of CD8 T cells in ankylosing spondylitis. Study observations and caveats: What appeared characteristic of ankylosing spondylitis blood was a TCR beta motif of seven to nine highly homologous variants.

TCRdb re-derived calls from the 5' RACE reads in MiXCR, one entry per CDR3 protein. In the table there are hundreds of thousands of distinct CDR3 sequences, roughly 25% of which are singletons. Antigens for these TCRs are unknown. The specimen was blood, either unsorted or a sorted T cell fraction (not recorded which). Receptor source: a male donor with ankylosing spondylitis.

The table lists this clonotype with a few counts. V is TRBV20-1 and J is TRBJ2-1; D gene ambiguous. The CDR3 has 11 amino acids. Trimming took 6 bases from V and 9 from J, leaving 12 bases between them. The germline V gene encodes CDR1 DFQATT and CDR2 SNEGSKA (reference sequence). This CDR3 reads CSAEKLGEQFF. The CDR3 bases are TGCAGTGCCGAGAAGCTTGGTGAGCAGTTCTTC.

The rearrangement uses TRBV19 and TRBJ2-7; 7 nucleotides line up with TRBD1. There are 15 residues in the CDR3. V was clipped by 7 bases and J by 2 bases; unmatched bases: 11. CDR1 LNHDA and CDR2 SQIVND come from the germline V gene (reference sequence). This CDR3 reads CASTKNRDSTYEQYF. In DNA, the CDR3 is TGTGCCAGTACCAAGAACCGGGACAGTACCTACGAGCAGTACTTC.

This clonotype has only a few counts. The chain joins TRBV3-1 to TRBJ2-3, with D uncertain. Trimming cost V 2 bases and J 5 bases, with 8 bases left between them. Per germline, CDR1 LGHDT and CDR2 YNNKEL (reference sequence). This CDR3 contains 13 residues. The CDR3 sequence is CASSQSGGDTQYF. The CDR3 DNA reads as TGTGCCAGCAGCCAATCGGGTGGAGATACGCAGTATTTT.

This clonotype was found a few times. This rearrangement joins TRBV5-1 to TRBJ1-4; D gene ambiguous. Trimming took off 4 bases at V and 6 bases at J, with 10 bases between the two ends. CDR1 is SGHRS and CDR2 is YFSETQ in the germline V gene. There are 13 residues in the CDR3. Here the CDR3 DNA reads TGCGCCAGCAGCCCCCAGGCCCATGAAAAACTGTTTTTT. Protein sequence: CASSPQAHEKLFF.

The chain recombines TRBV11-2 with TRBJ1-5, with D possibly matching TRBD1 (5 bases). CDR3 length: 15 amino acids. Per germline, CDR1 SGHAT and CDR2 FQNNGV. V was shortened by 0 bases and J by 3 bases, with 9 bases between the two germline ends. This CDR3 is CASSLEGRDNQPQHF. DNA of the CDR3: TGTGCCAGCAGCTTAGAGGGGCGGGACAATCAGCCCCAGCATTTT.

This clonotype appeared a single time. This chain connects TRBV20-1 to TRBJ2-5, with D tentatively TRBD1 (5 bases). CDR3 length: 14 residues. With 2 bases removed from V and 5 bases from J, the gap between germline ends came to 15 bases. Germline V gene data show CDR1 as DFQATT and CDR2 as SNEGSKA (reference sequence). Here the CDR3 reads CSARFGQGGETQYF. The CDR3 DNA follows: TGCAGTGCTAGATTTGGTCAGGGTGGGGAGACCCAGTACTTC.

The table lists this clonotype with many counts. This sequence joins TRBV5-1 and TRBJ1-1, with a possible D match to TRBD1 (6 bases). This CDR3 region has 14 residues. Germline V gives CDR1 SGHRS, CDR2 YFSETQ. The germline V and J ends were trimmed by 5 bases and 4 bases, with 15 bases remaining between them. Here the CDR3 reads CASSRGGVGTEAFF. CDR3 DNA: TGCGCCAGCAGTCGAGGGGGTGTCGGCACTGAAGCTTTCTTT.